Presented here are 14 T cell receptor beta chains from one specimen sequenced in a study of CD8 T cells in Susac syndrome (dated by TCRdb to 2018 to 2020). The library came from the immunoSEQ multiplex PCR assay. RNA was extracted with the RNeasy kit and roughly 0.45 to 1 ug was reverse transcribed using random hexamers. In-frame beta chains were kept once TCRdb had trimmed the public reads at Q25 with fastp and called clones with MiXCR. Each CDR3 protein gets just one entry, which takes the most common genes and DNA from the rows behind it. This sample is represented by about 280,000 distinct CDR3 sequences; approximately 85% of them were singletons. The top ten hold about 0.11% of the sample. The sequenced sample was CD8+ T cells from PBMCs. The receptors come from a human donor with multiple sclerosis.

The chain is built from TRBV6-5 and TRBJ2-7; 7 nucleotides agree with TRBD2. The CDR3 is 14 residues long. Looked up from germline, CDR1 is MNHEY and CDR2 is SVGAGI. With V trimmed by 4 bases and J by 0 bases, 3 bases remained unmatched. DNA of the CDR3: TGTGCCAGCAGTTGGGGCGGGGGCTCCTACGAGCAGTACTTC. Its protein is CASSWGGGSYEQYF.

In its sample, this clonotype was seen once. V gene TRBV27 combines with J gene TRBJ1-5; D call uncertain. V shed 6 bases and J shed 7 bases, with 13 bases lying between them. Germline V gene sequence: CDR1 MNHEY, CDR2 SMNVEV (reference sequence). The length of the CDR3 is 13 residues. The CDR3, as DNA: TGTGCCAGCAGCGAAAGGGCGGGCCAGCCCCAGCATTTT. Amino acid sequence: CASSERAGQPQHF.

CDR3: CASSFRVTDEQYF. The CDR3 DNA reads TGTGCCAGCAGCTTCAGGGTGACCGACGAGCAGTACTTC. The J gene is TRBJ2-7, the V gene TRBV7-6; TRBD1 is a possible D gene (5 bases). V was cut by 3 bases and J by 5 bases, with 11 bases left in between. Germline V gene sequence: CDR1 SGHVS, CDR2 FNYEAQ. The CDR3 has 13 residues.

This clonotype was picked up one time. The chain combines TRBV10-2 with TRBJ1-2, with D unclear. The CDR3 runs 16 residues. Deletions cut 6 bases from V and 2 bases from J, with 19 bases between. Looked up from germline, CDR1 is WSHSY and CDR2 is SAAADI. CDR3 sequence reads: CASRMDSFFTNYGYTF. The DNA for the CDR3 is TGCGCCAGCAGGATGGACTCCTTCTTCACAAACTATGGCTACACCTTC.

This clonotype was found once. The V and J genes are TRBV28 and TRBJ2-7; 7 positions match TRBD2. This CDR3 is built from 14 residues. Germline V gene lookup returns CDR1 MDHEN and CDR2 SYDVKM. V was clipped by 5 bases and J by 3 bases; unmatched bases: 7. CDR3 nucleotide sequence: TGTGCCAGCAGTCCGCTAGGACTAGGCTACGAGCAGTACTTC. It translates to CASSPLGLGYEQYF.

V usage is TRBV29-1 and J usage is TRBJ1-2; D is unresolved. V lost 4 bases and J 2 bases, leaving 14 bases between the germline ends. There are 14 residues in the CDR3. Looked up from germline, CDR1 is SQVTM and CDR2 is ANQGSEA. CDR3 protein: CSVAPSLLNYGYTF. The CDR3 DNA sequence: TGCAGCGTTGCCCCTTCCTTGCTCAACTATGGCTACACCTTC.

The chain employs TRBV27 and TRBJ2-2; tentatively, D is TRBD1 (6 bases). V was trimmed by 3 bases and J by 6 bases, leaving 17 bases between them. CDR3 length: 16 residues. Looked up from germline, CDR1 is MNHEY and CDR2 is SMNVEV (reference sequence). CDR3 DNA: TGTGCCAGCAGTTTTGAGGCAGGGGAGATGTCCGGGGAGCTGTTTTTT. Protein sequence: CASSFEAGEMSGELFF.

The CDR3 nucleotides are TGCAGCTTCAGGGATCGCACCGGGGAGCTGTTTTTT. Translating it yields CSFRDRTGELFF. The chain uses TRBV29-1 and TRBJ2-2, with TRBD1 as a possible D gene (5 bases). With 8 bases removed from V and 4 bases from J, the gap between germline ends came to 11 bases. This CDR3 has 12 amino acids. The V gene's germline CDR1 is SQVTM and CDR2 ANQGSEA.

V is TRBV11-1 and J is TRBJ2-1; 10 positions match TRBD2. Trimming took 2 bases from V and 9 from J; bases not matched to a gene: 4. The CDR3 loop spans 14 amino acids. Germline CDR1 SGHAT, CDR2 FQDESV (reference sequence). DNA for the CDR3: TGTGCCAGCAGCTTATTAGCGGGAGGCCCTGAGCAGTTCTTC. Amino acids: CASSLLAGGPEQFF.

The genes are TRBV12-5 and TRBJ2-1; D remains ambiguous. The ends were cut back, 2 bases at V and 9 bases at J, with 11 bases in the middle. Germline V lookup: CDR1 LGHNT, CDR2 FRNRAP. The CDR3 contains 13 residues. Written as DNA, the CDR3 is TGTGCTAGTGGTTTGAGGTTGGGGATTGAGCAGTTCTTC. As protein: CASGLRLGIEQFF.

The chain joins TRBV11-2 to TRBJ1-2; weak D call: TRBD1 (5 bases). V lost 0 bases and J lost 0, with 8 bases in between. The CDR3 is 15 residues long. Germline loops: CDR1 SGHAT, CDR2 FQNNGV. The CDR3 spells CASSLEGGPNYGYTF. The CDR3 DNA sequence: TGTGCCAGCAGCTTAGAGGGGGGTCCTAACTATGGCTACACCTTC.

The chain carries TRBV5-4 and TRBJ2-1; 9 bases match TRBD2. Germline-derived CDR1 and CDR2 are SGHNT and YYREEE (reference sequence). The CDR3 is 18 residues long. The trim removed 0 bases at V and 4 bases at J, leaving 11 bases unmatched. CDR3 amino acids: CASSLDAGGDPFYNEQFF. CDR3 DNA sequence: TGTGCCAGCAGCTTGGATGCGGGAGGGGATCCCTTTTACAATGAGCAGTTCTTC.

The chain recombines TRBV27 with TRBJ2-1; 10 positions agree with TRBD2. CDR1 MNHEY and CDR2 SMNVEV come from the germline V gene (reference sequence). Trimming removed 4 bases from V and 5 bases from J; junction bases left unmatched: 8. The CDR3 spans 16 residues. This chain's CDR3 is CASSSGAGGQNNEQFF. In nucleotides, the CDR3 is TGTGCCAGCAGTTCGGGAGCGGGAGGGCAAAACAATGAGCAGTTCTTC.

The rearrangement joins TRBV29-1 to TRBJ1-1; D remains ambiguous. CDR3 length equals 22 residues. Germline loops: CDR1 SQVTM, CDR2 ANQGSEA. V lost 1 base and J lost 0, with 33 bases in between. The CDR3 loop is CSVEGILIYREGSQSMNTEAFF. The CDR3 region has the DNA TGCAGCGTTGAAGGGATACTCATCTATAGGGAAGGAAGTCAGAGTATGAACACTGAAGCTTTCTTT.